This T cell receptor beta chain was sequenced during a study of shared clonotypes between healthy human individuals (dated by TCRdb to 2019 to 2021). Notes on the research overall: The cohort included a few men and a couple of women between 18 and 49 years of age. For each donor, CD4 naive and CD4 memory were each given three plates, CD8 naive was given two plates, and CD8 memory was given one plate. To estimate repertoire size and how much clonotypes are shared between individuals, the study performed deep sequencing of blood TCR repertoires from a few healthy adults. Libraries were prepared and TCR repertoires were sequenced by different laboratories using diverse techniques, in order to increase sequencing depth and limit assay-specific biases. Per donor, leukapheresis produced somewhere between about 0.8 and 9 billion PBMCs.

Via the germline V gene, CDR1 is SGHTA and CDR2 FQGNSA. The junction carries 11 bases between V and J, which are trimmed by 1 base and 5 bases respectively. There are 15 amino acids in the CDR3, from cysteine to phenylalanine inclusive. The retained sequence is limited to the CDR3, 45 bases, with the frame set at the first base. Points the paper makes about the study in general: Incomplete sequencing was indicated by rarefaction of sorted-subset datasets, despite the large sequencing depth. About 5% of naive CD4, 3.5% of naive CD8, around 2.3% of memory CD4, and approximately 0.4% of memory CD8 clonotypes were shared across several donors. Pairwise subsampling led to the expectation that sequencing depth would affect the degree of clonotype sharing among donors. Sampling was limited to blood, and TCR repertoires in tissue likely differ from TCR repertoires in blood. Naive subsets generally had larger estimated clonotype richness than memory subsets did. Compared with non-shared clonotypes, the clonotypes found in all four sorted-subset donors had higher generation probabilities. Because the study included only a small number of donors, the genetic and exposure-history diversity represented was limited.

With regard to this clone: Its antigen is unknown. No base-level quality is on record; no much larger clone is a single base apart.

Using the deep immunoSEQ assay, multiplex PCR amplified TCR CDR3 regions from genomic DNA. Extracted genomic DNA from each cell subset was spread evenly across all wells of several immunoSEQ 96-well plates, with each plate serving as a replicate. For sorted subsets, roughly 200 ng of genomic DNA, equivalent to tens of thousands of T cell genomes, went into each replicate PCR. Purified libraries were measured with a Qubit 3.0 fluorometer, size-checked on a Bioanalyzer 2100, and measured again with the KAPA Library Quantification kit. Every immunoSEQ 96-well plate was sequenced on a separate single-read 150-cycle Illumina NextSeq 550 flow cell. In the source study's methods: Because only junctional sequences without quality scores were contained in the immunoSEQ output, filtering matching that applied to full-length reads could not be performed. Sequences were annotated with PyIR, a Python wrapper for IgBLAST v1.9, using IMGT germline references to assign V/J genes and CDR3. Reads were filtered out if the reads had weak V/J assignments (E-value above 1e-6), no CDR3, stop codons, out-of-frame junctions, or ambiguous translated residues. A V3J clonotype was defined by an identical inferred V gene, J gene, and CDR3 amino acid sequence. To compute the percentage overlap between repertoires, the number of shared unique clonotypes was divided by the size of the smaller repertoire. RTK rarefaction, the Chao1 estimator, and Recon v2.1 estimates of unobserved clonotypes were used to assess repertoire richness. For all TCRbeta clonotypes obtained by the gDNA method from several donors, generation probabilities were computed with OLGA. Drawn from immuneACCESS, this table holds only the in-frame rearrangements with V and J called that TCRdb kept. Clones are partly lost; checked studies trace under half to an unresolved V gene and leave the rest unexplained. The DNA was the basis for D and trimming; V, J and clone size are from that table. The sample has about 2 million clones on record, 90% to 95% of them singletons. The ten largest clones take up approximately 0.13% of the sample.

The donors were healthy, HIV-negative adults who had no recently reported acute infections or vaccinations. Every donor was a Caucasian adult living in Nashville, Tennessee, USA. Magnetic negative selection was used to enrich CD4+ T cells, after which naive cells were positively selected on CD45RA and the negative fraction became the memory subset. Blood was collected by leukapheresis, and PBMCs were isolated by Ficoll-Histopaque density gradient centrifugation and then cryopreserved in liquid nitrogen vapor phase. Analytical flow cytometry was used to check the purity and quantity of each magnetically sorted T cell population. Genomic DNA was isolated from every sorted fraction and measured by UV absorbance on a Nanodrop 2000c.

The sequence links TRBV7-2 to TRBJ2-2, with TRBD2 as a weak D call on 5 bases. The sample consisted of naive CD4+ T cells sorted from blood. The sample's cell subset or site, from its label and the paper: CD45RA+ positively selected. The receptor was derived from a man in his late teens or twenties in good health. DNA sequence: TGTGCCAGCAGCTTAGGGCCCCCGGGGACCGGGGAGCTGTTTTTT. The translation is CASSLGPPGTGELFF.